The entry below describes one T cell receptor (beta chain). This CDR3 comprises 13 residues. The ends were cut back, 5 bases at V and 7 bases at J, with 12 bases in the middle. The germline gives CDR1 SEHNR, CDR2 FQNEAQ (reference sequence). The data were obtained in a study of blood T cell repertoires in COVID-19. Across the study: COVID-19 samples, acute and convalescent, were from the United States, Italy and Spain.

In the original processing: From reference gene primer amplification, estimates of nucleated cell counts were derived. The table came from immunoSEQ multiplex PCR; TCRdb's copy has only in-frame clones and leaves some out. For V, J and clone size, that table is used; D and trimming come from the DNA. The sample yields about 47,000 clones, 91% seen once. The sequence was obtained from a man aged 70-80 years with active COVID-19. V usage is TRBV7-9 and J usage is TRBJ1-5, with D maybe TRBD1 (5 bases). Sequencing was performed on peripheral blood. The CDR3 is CASSQADRQPQHF. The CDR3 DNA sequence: TGTGCCAGCAGCCAAGCCGACAGACAGCCCCAGCATTTT.